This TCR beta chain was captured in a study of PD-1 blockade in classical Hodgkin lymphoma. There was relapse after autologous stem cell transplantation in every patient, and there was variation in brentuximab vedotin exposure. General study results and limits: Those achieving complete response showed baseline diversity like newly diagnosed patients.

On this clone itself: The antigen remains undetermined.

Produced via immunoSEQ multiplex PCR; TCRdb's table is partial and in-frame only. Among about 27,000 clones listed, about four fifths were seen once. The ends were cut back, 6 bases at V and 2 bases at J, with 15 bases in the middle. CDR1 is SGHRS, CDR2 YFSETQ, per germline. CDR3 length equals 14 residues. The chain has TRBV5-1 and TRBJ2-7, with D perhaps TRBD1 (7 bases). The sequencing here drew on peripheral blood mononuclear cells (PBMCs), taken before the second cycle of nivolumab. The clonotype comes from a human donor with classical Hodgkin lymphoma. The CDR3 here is CASTPGGTTYEQYF. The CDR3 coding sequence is TGCGCCAGCACCCCAGGGGGGACCACCTACGAGCAGTACTTC.